This record covers a single T cell receptor beta chain. No antigen is known for it. This table comes from immunoSEQ multiplex PCR, and its TCRdb copy is limited to in-frame clones, with some not included. Of over 100,000 clones in the sample, roughly 86% were seen once. The source of the sample is a study of cytomegalovirus exposure and HLA in healthy donors. Study in general: A subsequent analysis reported that the 120 or so validation repertoires were produced on the same platform that had also been used for the roughly 700 first-cohort repertoires. Whole-study findings and limits: Most TCR sequences showed up rarely, but some public TCRs showed up in many donors. Subsequent analysis showed first-cohort TCR clusters tending to co-occur in some 120 validation repertoires.

The germline gives CDR1 MDHEN, CDR2 SYDVKM. The V gene lost 4 bases and the J gene lost 4 bases, with 17 bases spanning the gap. The CDR3 has 15 amino acids. Sequencing used PBMCs. The genes are TRBV28 and TRBJ2-7, with D possibly matching TRBD1 (5 bases). The receptor was derived from a man aged 25 to 40 in good health and CMV-seronegative. CDR3 loop: CASSSAGWKFYEQYF. DNA for the CDR3: TGTGCCAGCAGTTCCGCAGGGTGGAAATTTTACGAGCAGTACTTC.